A selection of T cell receptor beta chains follows, all from one sample in a study of CD8+ T cells in alopecia areata. Sequencing used immunoSEQ multiplex PCR; TCRdb keeps in-frame clones, though not all of them. Of 120,000 or so clones listed, 58% are singletons. Sequenced material: CD4+ T cells sorted from blood, taken at week 0. Receptor source: a human donor with alopecia areata. CDR3s include the opening cysteine and the closing phenylalanine or tryptophan. The order of the fields is clone size, J gene, D gene, V gene, CDR3 protein, CDR3 DNA. The D gene is left open where the match is weak. Part of the rows lack a size; the others show once, few, many or a class for expanded clones.

few	TRBJ1-2	NA	TRBV7-3	CASSLTAGNGYTF	TGTGCCAGCAGCTTAACGGCCGGTAATGGCTACACCTTC
once	TRBJ2-1	TRBD1	TRBV10-3	CAISDRDRAGGNEQFF	TGTGCCATCAGTGATCGGGACAGGGCTGGGGGCAATGAGCAGTTCTTC
NA	TRBJ2-4	NA	TRBV5-1	CASSVDKNIQYF	TGCGCCAGCAGCGTGGACAAAAACATTCAGTACTTC
NA	TRBJ2-7	NA	TRBV5-1	CASSLPGLVYEQYF	TGCGCCAGCAGCTTGCCAGGGTTGGTCTACGAGCAGTACTTC
NA	TRBJ2-5	TRBD1	TRBV29-1	CSVQGAPEETQYF	TGCAGCGTTCAGGGGGCGCCGGAAGAGACCCAGTACTTC
few	TRBJ1-1	NA	TRBV29-1	CSGAGDNQNTEAFF	TGCAGCGGAGCAGGAGATAACCAAAACACTGAAGCTTTCTTT
few	TRBJ2-7	TRBD1	TRBV29-1	CSVPGQGSYEQYF	TGCAGCGTGCCGGGACAGGGGTCATACGAGCAGTACTTC
NA	TRBJ2-1	TRBD2	TRBV5-1	CASSSGLAGGRINEQFF	TGCGCCAGCAGCTCCGGGCTAGCGGGGGGCCGAATTAATGAGCAGTTCTTC
NA	TRBJ2-2	TRBD2	TRBV6-5	CASSSSGGATGELFF	TGTGCCAGCAGTAGTAGCGGGGGGGCAACCGGGGAGCTGTTTTTT
NA	TRBJ2-1	TRBD1	TRBV5-4	CASSSNRDRARDEQFF	TGTGCCAGCAGCTCTAACCGGGACAGGGCGAGGGATGAGCAGTTCTTC
NA	TRBJ1-2	NA	TRBV7-3	CASRFAHRDHYGYTF	TGTGCCAGCAGGTTCGCACACAGGGACCACTATGGCTACACCTTC
NA	TRBJ2-5	NA	TRBV10-3	CAISEFLEETQYF	TGTGCCATCAGTGAGTTCCTGGAAGAGACCCAGTACTTC
NA	TRBJ1-3	TRBD1	TRBV7-2	CASSPQPPRGGRNTIYF	TGTGCCAGCAGCCCGCAACCCCCCAGGGGGGGTAGAAACACCATATATTTT
NA	TRBJ2-5	NA	TRBV6-5	CASSPVEETQYF	TGTGCCAGCAGCCCTGTCGAAGAGACCCAGTACTTC